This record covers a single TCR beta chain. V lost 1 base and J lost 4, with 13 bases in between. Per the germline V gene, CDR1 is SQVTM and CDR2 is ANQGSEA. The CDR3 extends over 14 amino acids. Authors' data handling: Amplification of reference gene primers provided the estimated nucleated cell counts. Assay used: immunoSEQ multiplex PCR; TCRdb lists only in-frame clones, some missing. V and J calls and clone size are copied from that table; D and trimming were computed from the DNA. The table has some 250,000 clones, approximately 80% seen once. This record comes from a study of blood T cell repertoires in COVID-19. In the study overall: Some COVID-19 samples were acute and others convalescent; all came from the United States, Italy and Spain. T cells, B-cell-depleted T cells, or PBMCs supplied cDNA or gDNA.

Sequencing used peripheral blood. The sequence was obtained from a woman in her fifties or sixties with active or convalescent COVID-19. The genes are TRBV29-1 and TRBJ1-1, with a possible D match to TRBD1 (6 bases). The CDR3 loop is CSVEGTPGVTEAFF. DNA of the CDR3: TGCAGCGTTGAAGGGACCCCAGGGGTCACTGAAGCTTTCTTT.